The 20 T cell receptor beta chains given below trace back to one sample, sequenced in a study of cytomegalovirus exposure and HLA in healthy donors. Researchers ran the PCR with 60 Vbeta and 13 Jbeta primers. The method was immunoSEQ multiplex PCR; TCRdb's version includes in-frame clones alone and lacks a portion of them. Here the sample spans 100,000 to 150,000 clones, roughly 82% being singletons. The material sequenced was PBMCs. These receptors originate from a man aged 50-59 years in good health and CMV-seronegative.

The V and J genes are TRBV30 and TRBJ2-2; D uncertain. The germline CDR1 and CDR2 sequences are GTSNPN and SVGIG (reference sequence). The length of the CDR3 is 13 residues. Trimming removed 1 base from V and 4 bases from J, with 7 bases in between. CDR3 residues: CAWSATATGELFF. The CDR3 bases are TGTGCCTGGAGTGCAACAGCCACCGGGGAGCTGTTTTTT.

This clone was observed a handful of times. This sequence joins TRBV7-9 and TRBJ1-1; TRBD1 aligns across 7 bases. The CDR3 covers 15 residues. The germline CDR1 and CDR2 sequences are SEHNR and FQNEAQ (reference sequence). J was trimmed by 6 bases and V by 5 bases; bases with no gene match: 12. The CDR3 region is CASSPRYRGNPEAFF. CDR3 bases: TGTGCCAGCAGCCCCCGCTACAGGGGAAATCCTGAAGCTTTCTTT.

This clone appeared a single time. The genes are TRBV10-1 and TRBJ2-1; the D is unclear. This CDR3 spans 13 amino acids. Germline CDR1 WNHNN, CDR2 SYGVQD (reference sequence). Trimming removed 3 bases from V and 5 bases from J, with 8 bases in between. CDR3 amino acids: CASSDQRNNEQFF. The CDR3 DNA reads as TGCGCCAGCAGTGACCAGAGGAACAATGAGCAGTTCTTC.

The V gene is TRBV2, the J gene TRBJ2-1; a weak D match, TRBD2 (6 bases). The CDR3 has 15 residues. Trimming took off 6 bases at V and 4 bases at J, with 16 bases between the two ends. Germline V lookup: CDR1 SNHLY, CDR2 FYNNEI. DNA for the CDR3: TGTGCCAGCAGACCCCGGGACTCAACGTACAATGAGCAGTTCTTC. Translated: CASRPRDSTYNEQFF.

The chain links TRBV4-3 to TRBJ2-5, with 9 positions matching TRBD2. The tail of the sequence fits TRBJ2-7 better, so the J call may be wrong. This CDR3 contains 16 residues. CDR1 is LGHNA, CDR2 YSLEER, per germline. In DNA form, the CDR3 reads TGCGCCAGCAGCCAGGATTTAGCGGGGGACTCCTACGAGCAGTACTTC. It yields the protein CASSQDLAGDSYEQYF.

The gene calls are TRBV18 and TRBJ2-5; D might be TRBD1 (6 bases). V lost 6 bases, J lost 2 bases, and 10 bases lay in between. Germline V gives CDR1 KGHSH, CDR2 LQKENI. The CDR3 has 13 amino acids. Written as DNA, the CDR3 is TGTGCCAGCTCCCCGACAGGACAAGAGACCCAGTACTTC. This gives the protein CASSPTGQETQYF.

The CDR3 protein is CSADRYYNNEQFF. The CDR3 DNA reads TGCAGCGCGGACAGATATTATAACAATGAGCAGTTCTTC. This chain joins TRBV29-1 and TRBJ2-1; the D gene is possibly TRBD1 (6 bases). From germline, CDR1 is SQVTM and CDR2 ANQGSEA. The CDR3 has 13 residues. The V and J ends lost 7 bases and 5 bases respectively, with 15 bases between them.

The rearrangement links TRBV4-3 to TRBJ1-2, with 12 bases fitting TRBD1. Trimming took 4 bases from V and 7 from J; bases not matched to a gene: 22. Germline V gene data show CDR1 as LGHNA and CDR2 as YSLEER. The CDR3 sequence is 20 residues long. CDR3 DNA: TGCGCCAGCAGCCGAACCAACTCCCTCCGACCGGGACAGGGGGCGAGTGGCTACACCTTC. Translated, it gives CASSRTNSLRPGQGASGYTF.

V and J are TRBV7-2 and TRBJ2-7, with 7 bases lining up with TRBD2. Germline V lookup: CDR1 SGHTA, CDR2 FQGNSA. J gave up 2 bases and V 7 bases, and 11 bases lay outside the gene matches. CDR3 length: 15 residues. The CDR3 spells CASTRGEGRTYEQYF. The CDR3 nucleotides read TGTGCCAGCACCCGAGGGGAGGGACGTACCTACGAGCAGTACTTC. Based on the CDR3 plus reference TRBV7-2 and TRBJ2-7, the full variable domain is GAGVSQSPSNKVTEKGKDVELRCDPISGHTALYWYRQSLGQGLEFLIYFQGNSAPDKSGLPSDRFSAERTGGSVSTLTIQRTQQEDSAVYLCASTRGEGRTYEQYFGPGTRLTVT.

The CDR3, as DNA: TGTGCCAGTACCATCCATGTCCTGAGCACCGGGGAGCTGTTTTTT. It codes for CASTIHVLSTGELFF. This chain connects TRBV19 to TRBJ2-2; D is uncertain. CDR1 is LNHDA and CDR2 is SQIVND in the germline V gene (reference sequence). This CDR3 is 15 amino acids long. Trimming removed 7 bases from V and 4 bases from J, with 16 bases in between.

The genes are TRBV10-2 and TRBJ1-5; 7 nucleotides line up with TRBD1. Germline assignment: CDR1 WSHSY and CDR2 SAAADI. This CDR3 has 14 amino acids. V was clipped by 6 bases and J by 1 base; unmatched bases: 3. The CDR3 loop is CASRTGESNQPQHF. The CDR3 DNA reads as TGCGCCAGCAGAACAGGGGAGAGCAATCAGCCCCAGCATTTT.

The V call is TRBV6-6, the J call TRBJ2-1; D unresolved. Germline V gene sequence: CDR1 MNHNY, CDR2 SVGAGI (reference sequence). The CDR3 contains 14 residues. Trimming shortened V by 6 bases and J by 0 bases, and 9 bases separated the two germline ends. The CDR3 region is CASSLPPSYNEQFF. CDR3 nucleotides: TGTGCCAGCAGCCTCCCCCCCTCCTACAATGAGCAGTTCTTC.

This clone occurred a few times. This sequence joins TRBV29-1 and TRBJ2-3, with a weak D call TRBD2 (5 bases). Germline CDR1 reads SQVTM; CDR2 reads ANQGSEA. V lost 4 bases and J 6 bases, leaving 14 bases between the germline ends. The length of the CDR3 is 13 residues. CDR3 in amino acids: CSVVVSRRDTQYF. CDR3 nucleotide sequence: TGCAGCGTTGTAGTTTCCCGGAGGGATACGCAGTATTTT.

This clone was recorded only once. The genes are TRBV18 and TRBJ2-3; D remains ambiguous. Deletions cut 6 bases from V and 2 bases from J, with 18 bases between. This CDR3 contains 16 residues. Germline loops: CDR1 KGHSH, CDR2 LQKENI. The CDR3 region is CASSQGRPRHTDTQYF. The CDR3 DNA is TGTGCCAGCTCCCAAGGTCGGCCTAGGCACACAGATACGCAGTATTTT. The whole variable domain, remainder taken from reference TRBV18 and TRBJ2-3, is NAGVMQNPRHLVRRRGQEARLRCSPMKGHSHVYWYRQLPEEGLKFMVYLQKENIIDESGMPKERFSAEFPKEGPSILRIQQVVRGDSAAYFCASSQGRPRHTDTQYFGPGTRLTVL.

The chain couples TRBV6-1 to TRBJ1-5; D call uncertain. The CDR3 extends over 13 amino acids. CDR1 is MNHNS, CDR2 SASEGT, per germline. The V and J ends lost 1 base and 5 bases respectively, with 6 bases between them. CDR3 DNA sequence: TGTGCCAGCAGTGAAGAAGAGGATCAGCCCCAGCATTTT. It encodes CASSEEEDQPQHF.

The chain recombines TRBV9 with TRBJ2-5; the D gene is possibly TRBD2 (5 bases). Trimming removed 0 bases from V and 4 bases from J, with 7 bases in between. The CDR3 is made up of 13 amino acids. In germline, CDR1 is SGDLS, CDR2 YYNGEE. CDR3 region: CASSVGGRETQYF. For the CDR3, the DNA is TGTGCCAGCAGCGTAGGTGGGAGAGAGACCCAGTACTTC.

This clone was picked up a small number of times. The CDR3 does not end in the conserved phenylalanine or tryptophan, so this is likely a read error. The chain uses TRBV4-3 and TRBJ1-6, with D unclear. Germline V CDR1 and CDR2: LGHNA, YSLEER. Trimming stripped 0 bases from V and 6 bases from J, with 12 bases between. This CDR3 contains 16 residues. This CDR3 reads CASSQDLGRTNSPLHL. The CDR3 DNA reads as TGCGCCAGCAGCCAAGATCTCGGCAGGACTAATTCACCCCTCCACCTT.

The gene calls are TRBV30 and TRBJ2-1; no reliable D call. V dropped 1 base and J dropped 4 bases, with 5 bases sitting between them. The CDR3 length is 12 residues. Germline values: CDR1 GTSNPN, CDR2 SVGIG (reference sequence). CDR3 DNA: TGTGCCTGGAGTGCCCAGTACAATGAGCAGTTCTTC. It specifies CAWSAQYNEQFF.

This clone is a singleton in its sample. V usage is TRBV7-3 and J usage is TRBJ1-1; 10 bases line up with TRBD1. The V segment lost 5 bases and the J segment 6 bases; nucleotides outside the gene matches: 12. Germline V gene sequence: CDR1 SGHTA, CDR2 FQGTGA. CDR3 length equals 16 residues. In DNA, the CDR3 is TGTGCCAGCAGCCCATGGGGGGGACAGGGGATAGCTGAAGCTTTCTTT. The encoded protein is CASSPWGGQGIAEAFF.

This chain uses TRBV11-3 with TRBJ1-2; no reliable D call. The CDR3 covers 12 residues. The V and J ends lost 6 bases and 8 bases respectively, with 13 bases between them. Germline CDR1 and CDR2: SGHNT and YENEEA. CDR3 DNA sequence: TGTGCCAGCAGGAATCGTAGTAAAGGCTACACCTTC. Protein sequence: CASRNRSKGYTF.